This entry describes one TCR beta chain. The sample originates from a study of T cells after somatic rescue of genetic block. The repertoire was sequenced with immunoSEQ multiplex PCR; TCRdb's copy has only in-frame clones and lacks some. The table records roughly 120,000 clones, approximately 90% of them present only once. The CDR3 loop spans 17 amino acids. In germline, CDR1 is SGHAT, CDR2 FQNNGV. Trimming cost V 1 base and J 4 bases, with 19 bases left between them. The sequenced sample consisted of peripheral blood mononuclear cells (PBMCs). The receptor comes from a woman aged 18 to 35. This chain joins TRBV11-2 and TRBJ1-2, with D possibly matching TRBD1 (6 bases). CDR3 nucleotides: TGTGCCAGCAGCTTAGGTGGGGAACAGGGTCTGGCCTATGGCTACACCTTC. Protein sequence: CASSLGGEQGLAYGYTF.